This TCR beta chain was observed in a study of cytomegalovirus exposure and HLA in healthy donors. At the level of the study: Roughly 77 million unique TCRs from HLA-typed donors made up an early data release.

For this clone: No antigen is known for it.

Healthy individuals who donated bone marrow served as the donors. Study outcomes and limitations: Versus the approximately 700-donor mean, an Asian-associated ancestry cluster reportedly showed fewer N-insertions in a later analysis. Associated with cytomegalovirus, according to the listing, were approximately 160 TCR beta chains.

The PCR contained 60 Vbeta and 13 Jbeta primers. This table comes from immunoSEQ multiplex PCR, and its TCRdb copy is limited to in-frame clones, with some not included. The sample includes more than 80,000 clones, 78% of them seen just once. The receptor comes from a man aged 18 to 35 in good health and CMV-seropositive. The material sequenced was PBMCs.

Written as DNA, the CDR3 is TGTGCCAGCAGCTTCCTAGCGGAGGAAGAGACCCAGTACTTC. It is translated as CASSFLAEEETQYF. The V gene is TRBV11-2, the J gene TRBJ2-5, with 7 bases lining up with TRBD2. The CDR3 is made up of 14 amino acids. Germline lookup yields CDR1 SGHAT and CDR2 FQNNGV. V shed 3 bases and J 3 bases; nucleotides not matched to a gene: 4.